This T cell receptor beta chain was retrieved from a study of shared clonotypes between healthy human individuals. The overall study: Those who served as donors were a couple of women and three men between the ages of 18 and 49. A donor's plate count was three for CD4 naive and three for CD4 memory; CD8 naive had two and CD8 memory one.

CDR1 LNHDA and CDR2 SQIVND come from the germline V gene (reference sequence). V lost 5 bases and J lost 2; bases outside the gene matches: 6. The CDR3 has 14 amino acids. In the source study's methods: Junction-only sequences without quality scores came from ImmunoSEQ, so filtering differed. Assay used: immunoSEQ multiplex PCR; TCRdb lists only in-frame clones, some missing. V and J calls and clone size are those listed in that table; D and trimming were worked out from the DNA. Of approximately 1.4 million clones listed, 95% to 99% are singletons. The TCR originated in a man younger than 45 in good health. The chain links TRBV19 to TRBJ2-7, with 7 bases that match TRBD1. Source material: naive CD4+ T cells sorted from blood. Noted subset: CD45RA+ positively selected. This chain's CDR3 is CASSGGQAAYEQYF. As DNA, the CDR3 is TGTGCCAGTAGTGGAGGACAGGCAGCCTACGAGCAGTACTTC.